This TCR beta chain was retrieved from a study of blood T cell repertoires in COVID-19. Original analysis: Scientists estimated how many nucleated cells there were by amplifying reference gene primers. Measured with immunoSEQ multiplex PCR; TCRdb has only the in-frame clones, and not every one. Clonal size and the V and J genes are those of that table, whereas D and trimming came from the DNA. The data show 200,000 to 250,000 clones, roughly 88% seen once. Residents of around 24 US areas, aged about 18 to 100 years, made up the participants. Participants' reported clinical history set cohort assignment. A PCR-confirmed or clinician-diagnosed COVID-19 case had contacted exposed participants within 2 weeks of entry. This receptor was obtained from a woman in her 30s who had been exposed to COVID-19. Sequenced input: PBMCs or T cells enriched from blood (not recorded which).

The CDR3 protein is CASSDGGLTDTQYF. Written as DNA, the CDR3 is TGTGCCAGCAGTGATGGCGGGCTCACAGATACGCAGTATTTT. This sequence joins TRBV6-1 and TRBJ2-3; D perhaps matches TRBD2 (5 bases). Trimming cost V 3 bases and J 2 bases, with 9 bases left between them. The germline gives CDR1 MNHNS, CDR2 SASEGT. This CDR3 has 14 residues.